This entry lists 11 T cell receptor beta chains sequenced from one sample in a study of shared clonotypes between healthy human individuals. This table comes from immunoSEQ multiplex PCR, and its TCRdb copy is limited to in-frame clones, with some not included. The repertoire holds about 2.2 million clones, 85% to 95% seen once, with more than 1.5% in the top ten. CD45RO negativity and positive selection for CCR7 defined naive CD8 cells, a population that excluded terminally differentiated effector memory CD45RA+ cells. Sequenced input: naive CD8+ T cells from PBMCs. Every receptor here comes from a man between 18 and 35 years old in good health. Some clones in this sample may be carry-over from other donors' samples.

The chain combines TRBV27 with TRBJ2-2, with D perhaps TRBD1 (6 bases). The length of the CDR3 is 16 residues. Germline CDR1 and CDR2: MNHEY and SMNVEV (reference sequence). V lost 9 bases and J 2 bases, leaving 19 bases between the germline ends. The CDR3 here is CASPPPGTTNTGELFF. The CDR3 DNA follows: TGTGCCAGTCCCCCCCCTGGGACAACTAACACCGGGGAGCTGTTTTTT.

Notes on this clone: Other DNA sequences in the same sample also yield this CDR3. The V gene is TRBV4-1, the J gene TRBJ2-5, with no clear D. Trimming pared 0 bases from V and 5 bases from J, leaving 7 bases between. Germline CDR1 and CDR2: MGHRA and YSYEKL. The CDR3 has 13 residues. The CDR3 DNA reads as TGCGCCAGCAGCCAAGATTCGGAGGAGACCCAGTACTTC. Residues: CASSQDSEETQYF.

Turning to this clone: This sample also contains other DNA sequences that code for the same CDR3. The V and J genes are TRBV6-5 and TRBJ1-3; 10 nucleotides align to TRBD1. The CDR3 sequence is 15 residues long. The V and J ends lost 6 bases and 4 bases, in that order; junction bases with no gene match: 6. Germline V gene data show CDR1 as MNHEY and CDR2 as SVGAGI. As DNA, the CDR3 is TGTGCCAGCAGCCCGGACAGGGGGTCGGGAAACACCATATATTTT. Its protein product is CASSPDRGSGNTIYF.

V gene TRBV2 combines with J gene TRBJ2-1; D perhaps matches TRBD2 (5 bases). V shed 4 bases and J shed 6 bases, with 13 bases lying between them. CDR1 is SNHLY and CDR2 is FYNNEI in the germline V gene. This CDR3 has 14 residues. The CDR3 here is CASSGVGSGNEQFF. In nucleotides, the CDR3 is TGTGCCAGCAGTGGGGTTGGGAGTGGCAATGAGCAGTTCTTC.

This clone has only a few counts. The genes are TRBV27 and TRBJ1-2, with D hard to call. Trimming stripped 7 bases from V and 6 bases from J, with 15 bases between. Germline values: CDR1 MNHEY, CDR2 SMNVEV (reference sequence). This CDR3 comprises 13 residues. The CDR3 nucleotides are TGTGCCAGCATCGAACTACCTGGCCATGGCTACACCTTC. Protein sequence: CASIELPGHGYTF.

With respect to this clone: The same CDR3 can be traced to other DNA sequences in this sample. V is TRBV6-5 and J is TRBJ2-7; D unresolved. Germline V gene lookup returns CDR1 MNHEY and CDR2 SVGAGI. This CDR3 comprises 12 residues. The V end was cut by 6 bases, the J end by 2 bases, with 8 bases between. Here the CDR3 DNA reads TGTGCCAGCAGCCCCGTCCCCTACGAGCAGTACTTC. It codes for CASSPVPYEQYF.

The gene calls are TRBV27 and TRBJ2-3; 16 nucleotides align to TRBD2. Trimming took 5 bases from V and 6 from J; bases not matched to a gene: 5. Germline V gives CDR1 MNHEY, CDR2 SMNVEV (reference sequence). This CDR3 is 16 amino acids long. The CDR3 loop reads CASSLGLAGGDDTQYF. The CDR3 DNA is TGTGCCAGCAGTCTGGGACTAGCGGGAGGGGATGATACGCAGTATTTT.

In the case of this clone: This sample includes further DNA sequences coding for the same CDR3. The chain links TRBV5-1 to TRBJ2-7; D is ambiguous. Trimming cost V 0 bases and J 3 bases, with 7 bases left between them. CDR3 size: 13 residues. The germline V gene has CDR1 SGHRS and CDR2 YFSETQ. The CDR3 loop is CASSLGQVYEQYF. CDR3 nucleotides: TGCGCCAGCAGCTTGGGGCAGGTCTACGAGCAGTACTTC.

Here the CDR3 DNA reads TGCGCCACATCTCCGTCCCCCGGGAAGGGGCCGACCACCGGGGAGCTGTTTTTT. It codes for CATSPSPGKGPTTGELFF. This chain joins TRBV4-1 and TRBJ2-2; possibly TRBD1 or TRBD2 for D (5 bases each). V was cut by 10 bases and J by 4 bases, with 28 bases left in between. This CDR3 has 18 amino acids. The germline V gene has CDR1 MGHRA and CDR2 YSYEKL.

Points on this clone: The sample has other DNA sequences that encode this CDR3 too. The J gene is TRBJ2-1, the V gene TRBV7-8, with TRBD2 identical over 10 bases. Germline lookup yields CDR1 SGHVS and CDR2 FQNEAQ. With 2 bases clipped from V and 7 bases from J, the junction kept 5 bases outside the gene matches. The CDR3 totals 15 residues. The CDR3 loop is CASSLLAGAPNEQFF. CDR3 coding DNA: TGTGCCAGCAGCTTACTAGCGGGAGCCCCTAATGAGCAGTTCTTC.

This clone was counted a few times. This chain uses TRBV2 with TRBJ1-5; maybe TRBD1 (6 bases). Per germline, CDR1 SNHLY and CDR2 FYNNEI. This CDR3 spans 13 amino acids. Trimming removed 6 bases from V and 9 bases from J, with 15 bases in between. As DNA, the CDR3 is TGTGCCAGCAGAGCTGGACAGTACCCGCCCCAGCATTTT. Its translation: CASRAGQYPPQHF. The full variable domain, completed using reference TRBV2 and TRBJ1-5, is EPEVTQTPSHQVTQMGQEVILRCVPISNHLYFYWYRQILGQKVEFLVSFYNNEISEKSEIFDDQFSVERPDGSNFTLKIRSTKLEDSAMYFCASRAGQYPPQHFGDGTRLSIL.